This T cell receptor (beta chain) emerged from a study of technical replicates of blood from a handful of donors. The protocol was immunoSEQ multiplex PCR, while the TCRdb copy is restricted to in-frame clones and leaves out a portion. This sample yields about 12,000 clones, of which 85% to 95% are seen a single time; roughly 7% belongs to the top ten. The junction had 10 bases not matched to a gene; V was cut back by 2 bases and J by 1 base. Germline V gene data show CDR1 as LNHDA and CDR2 as SQIVND (reference sequence). The CDR3 length is 17 residues. Source material: PBMCs. This chain links TRBV19 with TRBJ1-1; TRBD1 agrees at 7 bases. The clonotype was recovered from a human donor in good health. The CDR3 is CASSIRPGQPKNTEAFF. CDR3 DNA: TGTGCCAGTAGTATAAGGCCGGGACAGCCTAAGAACACTGAAGCTTTCTTT.